This T cell receptor beta chain appears in the sequencing data of a study of T cells after yellow fever vaccination. With respect to this clonotype: Its antigen remains unknown.

Study results and caveats: Contaminating bulk clonotypes could be abundant in FACS-sorted repertoires.

TCRdb recomputed calls from the 5' RACE reads with MiXCR, one row per CDR3 protein. The sample has 150,000 to 200,000 distinct CDR3 sequences; about 7% are singletons. V dropped 1 base and J dropped 4; count of bases not matched to a gene: 9. The CDR3 is made up of 17 amino acids. Per the germline V gene, CDR1 is SGHTA and CDR2 is FQGNSA. This chain joins TRBV7-2 and TRBJ2-3, with TRBD2 matching over 9 bases. This sequence was found in a man younger than 35 who received the YFV17D yellow fever vaccine. Source: CD4+ T cells sorted from PBMCs, taken 5 days after the first yellow fever vaccination. As DNA, the CDR3 is TGTGCCAGCAGCTTAGTAGCGGGGGTTTCTCCCCCAGATACGCAGTATTTT. This sequence encodes CASSLVAGVSPPDTQYF.